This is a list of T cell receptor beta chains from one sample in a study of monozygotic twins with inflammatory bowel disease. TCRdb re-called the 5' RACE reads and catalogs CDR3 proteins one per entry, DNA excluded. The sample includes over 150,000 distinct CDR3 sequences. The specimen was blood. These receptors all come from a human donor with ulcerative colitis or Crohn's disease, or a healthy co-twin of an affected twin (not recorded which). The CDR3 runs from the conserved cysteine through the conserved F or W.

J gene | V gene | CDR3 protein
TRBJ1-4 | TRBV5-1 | CASSPRRDRLMMGVPLFF
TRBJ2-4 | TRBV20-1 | CSARKYSGGAKNIQYF
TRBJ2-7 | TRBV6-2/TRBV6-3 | CASSYEGASSYEQYF
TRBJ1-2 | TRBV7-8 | CASSLIPPGGYTF
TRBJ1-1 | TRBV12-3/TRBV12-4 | CASSLYPRAVNTEAFF
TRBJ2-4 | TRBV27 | CASSLVAELAKNIQYF
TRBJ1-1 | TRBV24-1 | CATSVGTEAFF
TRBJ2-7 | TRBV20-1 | CSAPPRTGHYEQYF
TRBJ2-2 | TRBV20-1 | CSAQWRVQGGRWRELFF
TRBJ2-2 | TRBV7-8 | CASSKPGLAGVGWDTGELFF
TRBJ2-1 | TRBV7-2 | CASSERTGGYNEQFF
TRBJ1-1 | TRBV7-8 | CASSLASQPGYTEAFF
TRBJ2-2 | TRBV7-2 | CASSLASGIPGELFF
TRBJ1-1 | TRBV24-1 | CATYRFGPRLATEAFF
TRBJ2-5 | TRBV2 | CASRLGPAETQYF
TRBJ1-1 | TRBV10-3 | CAISEGGTEAFF
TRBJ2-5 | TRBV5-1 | CASSFLTRQETQYF
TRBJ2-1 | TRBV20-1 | CSARRTGKLNEQFF
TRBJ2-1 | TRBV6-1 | CASSEVGTGDYNEQFF
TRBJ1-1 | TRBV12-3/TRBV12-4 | CASSRRETEAFF
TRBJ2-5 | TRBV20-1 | CSAPTSGISETQYF
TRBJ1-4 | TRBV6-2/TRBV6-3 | CASSKDSMNEKLFF
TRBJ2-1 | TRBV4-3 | CASSQDGVVSNEQFF
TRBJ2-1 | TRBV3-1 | CASSQDRTSNEQFF
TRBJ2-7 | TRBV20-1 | CSATKPDSYEQYF
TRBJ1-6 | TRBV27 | CASSPSRGAENSPLHF
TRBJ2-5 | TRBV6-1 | CASKQHQETQYF
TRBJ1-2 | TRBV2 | CASSASGGWDGYTF
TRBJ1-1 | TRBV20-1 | CSARWTGRHTEAFF
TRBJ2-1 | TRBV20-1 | CSAPEAGGPGEQFF
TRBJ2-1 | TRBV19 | CASSIAGTGEQFF
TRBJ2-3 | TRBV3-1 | CASSQDSDSSGDTQYF
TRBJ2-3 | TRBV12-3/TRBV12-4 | CASSLAQTSGTYTQYF
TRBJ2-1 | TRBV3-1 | CASSQDLSEGEQFF
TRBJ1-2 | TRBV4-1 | CASSQDRPGPSGYGYTF
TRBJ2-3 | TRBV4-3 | CASSESGLRADTQYF
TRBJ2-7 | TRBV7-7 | CASSPGQGHEQYF
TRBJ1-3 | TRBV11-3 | CASSPRGAGNTIYF
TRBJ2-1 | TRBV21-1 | CASSKEPLSYNEQFF
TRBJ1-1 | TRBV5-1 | CASSPDRMNTEAFF
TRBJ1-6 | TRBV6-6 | CASSYDRTSPLHF
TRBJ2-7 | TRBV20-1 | CSATIQGYEQYF
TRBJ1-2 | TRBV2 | CASSVGGGGYTF
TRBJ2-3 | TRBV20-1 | CSRQGVSTDTQYF